This T cell receptor (beta chain) was obtained from a study of identical twins. TCRdb fed the 5' RACE reads into MiXCR, producing one record per CDR3 protein. Of about 300,000 distinct CDR3 sequences listed, roughly an eighth are singletons. This clonotype showed up just a few times. This CDR3 region has 14 residues. Germline V lookup: CDR1 SEHNR, CDR2 FQNEAQ (reference sequence). Trimming left V 4 bases short and J 6 bases short, with 14 bases between. These data are also associated with another study on yellow fever vaccine responses in identical twins.

J is TRBJ2-3 and V is TRBV7-9; D is unclear. The sample taken for sequencing was CD8+ T cells sorted from blood. The TCR sequence derives from a young woman in good health. CDR3 sequence reads: CASSSPQAGDTQYF. The CDR3 nucleotides are TGTGCCAGCAGCTCCCCGCAGGCTGGGGATACGCAGTATTTT. Full variable domain (remainder filled in from reference TRBV7-9 and TRBJ2-3): DTGVSQNPRHKITKRGQNVTFRCDPISEHNRLYWYRQTLGQGPEFLTYFQNEAQLEKSRLLSDRFSAERPKGSFSTLEIQRTEQGDSAMYLCASSSPQAGDTQYFGPGTRLTVL.